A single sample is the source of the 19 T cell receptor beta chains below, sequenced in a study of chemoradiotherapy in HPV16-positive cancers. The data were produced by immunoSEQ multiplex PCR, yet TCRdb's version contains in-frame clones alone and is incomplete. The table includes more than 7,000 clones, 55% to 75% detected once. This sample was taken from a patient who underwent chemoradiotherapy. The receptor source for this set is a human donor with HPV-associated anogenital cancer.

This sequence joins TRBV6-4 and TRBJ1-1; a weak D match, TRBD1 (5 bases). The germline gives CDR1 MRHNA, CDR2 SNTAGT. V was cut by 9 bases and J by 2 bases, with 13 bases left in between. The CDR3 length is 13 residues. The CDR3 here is CASSRGPNTEAFF. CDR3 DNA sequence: TGTGCCAGTAGCCGGGGCCCTAACACTGAAGCTTTCTTT.

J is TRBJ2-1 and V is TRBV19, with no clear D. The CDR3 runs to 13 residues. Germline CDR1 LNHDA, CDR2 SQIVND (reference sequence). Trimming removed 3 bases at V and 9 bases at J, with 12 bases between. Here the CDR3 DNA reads TGTGCCAGTAGTATCTCAGAGTCGGGTGAGCAGTTCTTC. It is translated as CASSISESGEQFF.

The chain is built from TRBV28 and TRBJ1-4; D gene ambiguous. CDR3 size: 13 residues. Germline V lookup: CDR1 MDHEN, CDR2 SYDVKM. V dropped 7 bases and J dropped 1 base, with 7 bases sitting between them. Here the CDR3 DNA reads TGTGCCAGCACACTAGGAACTAATGAAAAACTGTTTTTT. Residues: CASTLGTNEKLFF.

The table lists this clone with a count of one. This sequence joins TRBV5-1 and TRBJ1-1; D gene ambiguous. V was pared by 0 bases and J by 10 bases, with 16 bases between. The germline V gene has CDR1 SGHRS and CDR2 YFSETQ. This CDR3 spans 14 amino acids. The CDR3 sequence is CASSLVQPTAGAFF. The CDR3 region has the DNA TGCGCCAGCAGCTTGGTTCAGCCTACTGCGGGAGCTTTCTTT. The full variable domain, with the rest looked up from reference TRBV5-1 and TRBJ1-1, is KAGVTQTPRYLIKTRGQQVTLSCSPISGHRSVSWYQQTPGQGLQFLFEYFSETQRNKGNFPGRFSGRQFSNSRSEMNVSTLELGDSALYLCASSLVQPTAGAFFGQGTRLTVV.

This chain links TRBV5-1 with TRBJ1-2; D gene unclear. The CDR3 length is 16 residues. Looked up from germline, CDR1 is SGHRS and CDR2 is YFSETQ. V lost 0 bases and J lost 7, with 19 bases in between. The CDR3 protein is CASSLEGPSPSGGYTF. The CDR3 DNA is TGCGCCAGCAGCTTGGAGGGTCCTAGTCCCTCGGGTGGCTACACCTTC.

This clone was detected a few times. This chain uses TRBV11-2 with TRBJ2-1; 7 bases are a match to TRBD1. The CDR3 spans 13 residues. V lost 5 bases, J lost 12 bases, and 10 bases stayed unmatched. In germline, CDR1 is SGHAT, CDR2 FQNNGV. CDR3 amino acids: CASSPGGPVTQFF. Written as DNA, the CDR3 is TGTGCCAGCAGCCCAGGGGGTCCGGTAACGCAGTTCTTC.

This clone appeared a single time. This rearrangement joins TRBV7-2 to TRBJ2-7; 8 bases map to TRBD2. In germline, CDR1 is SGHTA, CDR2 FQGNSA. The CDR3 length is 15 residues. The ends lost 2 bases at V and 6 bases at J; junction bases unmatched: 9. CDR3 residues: CASSLRGGGIGEQYF. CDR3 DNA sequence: TGTGCCAGCAGCTTAAGGGGCGGGGGGATCGGCGAGCAGTACTTC.

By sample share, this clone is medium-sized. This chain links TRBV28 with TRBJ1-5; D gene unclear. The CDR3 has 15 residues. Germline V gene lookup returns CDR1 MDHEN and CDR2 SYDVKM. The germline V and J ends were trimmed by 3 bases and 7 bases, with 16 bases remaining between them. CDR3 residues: CASSFTGNSEQPQHF. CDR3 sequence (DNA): TGTGCCAGCAGTTTTACCGGGAACTCAGAACAGCCCCAGCATTTT.

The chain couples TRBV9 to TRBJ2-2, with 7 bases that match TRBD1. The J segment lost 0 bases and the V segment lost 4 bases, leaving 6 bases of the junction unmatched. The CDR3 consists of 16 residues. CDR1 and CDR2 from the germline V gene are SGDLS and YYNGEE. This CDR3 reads CASSFTDRPNTGELFF. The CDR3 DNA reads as TGTGCCAGCAGCTTTACGGACAGGCCGAACACCGGGGAGCTGTTTTTT.

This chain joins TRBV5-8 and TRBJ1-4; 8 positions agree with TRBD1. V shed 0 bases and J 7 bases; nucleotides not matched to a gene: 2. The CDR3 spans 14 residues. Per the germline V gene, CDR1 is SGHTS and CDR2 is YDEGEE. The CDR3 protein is CASSLGQGSEKLFF. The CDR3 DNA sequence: TGTGCCAGCAGCTTGGGACAGGGGAGTGAAAAACTGTTTTTT. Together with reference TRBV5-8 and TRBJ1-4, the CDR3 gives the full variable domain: EAGVTQSPTHLIKTRGQQATLRCSPISGHTSVYWYQQALGLGLQFLLWYDEGEERNRGNFPPRFSGRQFPNYSSELNVNALELEDSALYLCASSLGQGSEKLFFGSGTQLSVL.

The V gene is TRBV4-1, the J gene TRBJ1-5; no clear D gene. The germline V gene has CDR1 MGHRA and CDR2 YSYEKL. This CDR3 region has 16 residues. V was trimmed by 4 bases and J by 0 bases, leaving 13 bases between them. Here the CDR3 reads CASSPRLDVSNQPQHF. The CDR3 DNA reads TGCGCCAGCAGCCCTAGACTGGACGTTAGCAATCAGCCCCAGCATTTT.

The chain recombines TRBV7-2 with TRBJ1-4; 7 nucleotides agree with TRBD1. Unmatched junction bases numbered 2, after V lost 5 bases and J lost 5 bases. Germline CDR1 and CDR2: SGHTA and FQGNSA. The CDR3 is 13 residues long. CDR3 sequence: CASSGGQNEKLFF. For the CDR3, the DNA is TGTGCCAGCAGCGGGGGACAGAATGAAAAACTGTTTTTT.

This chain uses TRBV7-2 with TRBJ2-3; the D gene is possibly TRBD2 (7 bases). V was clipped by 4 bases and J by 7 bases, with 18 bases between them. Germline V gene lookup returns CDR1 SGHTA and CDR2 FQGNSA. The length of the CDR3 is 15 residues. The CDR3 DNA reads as TGTGCCAGCAGCTGGGTAGGGGAGGGGGGGTATACGCAGTATTTT. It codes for CASSWVGEGGYTQYF.

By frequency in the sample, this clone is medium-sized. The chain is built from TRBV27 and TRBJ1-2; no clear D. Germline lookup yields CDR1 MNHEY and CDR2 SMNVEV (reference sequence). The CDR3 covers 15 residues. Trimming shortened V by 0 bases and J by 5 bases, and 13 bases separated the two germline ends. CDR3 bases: TGTGCCAGCAGTTTATCGGCCGGGGTCGGATATGGCTACACCTTC. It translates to CASSLSAGVGYGYTF.

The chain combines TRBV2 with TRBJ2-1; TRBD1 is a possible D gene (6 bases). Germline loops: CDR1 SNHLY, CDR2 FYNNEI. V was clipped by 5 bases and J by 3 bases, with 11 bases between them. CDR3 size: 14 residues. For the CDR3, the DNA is TGTGCCAGCAGTCCAAGGGGGTTCTACAATGAGCAGTTCTTC. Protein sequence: CASSPRGFYNEQFF.

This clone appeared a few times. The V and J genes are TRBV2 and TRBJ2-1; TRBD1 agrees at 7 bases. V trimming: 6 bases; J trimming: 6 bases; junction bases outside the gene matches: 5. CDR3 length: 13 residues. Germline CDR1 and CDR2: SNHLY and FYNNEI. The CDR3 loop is CASSPDRANEQFF. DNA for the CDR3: TGTGCCAGCAGCCCCGACAGGGCCAATGAGCAGTTCTTC.

The CDR3 DNA reads as TGCGCCAGCAGCCAAGATTTTAGGGGCAGGGAGACCCAGTACTTC. Encoded protein: CASSQDFRGRETQYF. The V and J genes are TRBV4-1 and TRBJ2-5; D might be TRBD1 (5 bases). CDR1 MGHRA and CDR2 YSYEKL come from the germline V gene. Trimming left V 0 bases short and J 5 bases short, with 13 bases between. CDR3 length equals 15 residues.

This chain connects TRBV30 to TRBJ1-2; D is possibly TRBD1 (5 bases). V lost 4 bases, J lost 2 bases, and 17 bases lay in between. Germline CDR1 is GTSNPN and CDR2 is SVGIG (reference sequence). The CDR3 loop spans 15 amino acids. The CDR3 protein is CAWTPAQGPNYGYTF. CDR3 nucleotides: TGTGCCTGGACCCCCGCTCAGGGCCCGAACTATGGCTACACCTTC.

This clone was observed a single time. The chain's CDR3 is CASSLTGEETQYF. Here the CDR3 DNA reads TGTGCCAGCAGCTTAACAGGGGAAGAGACCCAGTACTTC. V and J are TRBV7-9 and TRBJ2-5, with TRBD1 matching 7 bases. J gave up 3 bases and V 2 bases, and 0 bases lay outside the gene matches. Per germline, CDR1 SEHNR and CDR2 FQNEAQ (reference sequence). This CDR3 region has 13 residues.